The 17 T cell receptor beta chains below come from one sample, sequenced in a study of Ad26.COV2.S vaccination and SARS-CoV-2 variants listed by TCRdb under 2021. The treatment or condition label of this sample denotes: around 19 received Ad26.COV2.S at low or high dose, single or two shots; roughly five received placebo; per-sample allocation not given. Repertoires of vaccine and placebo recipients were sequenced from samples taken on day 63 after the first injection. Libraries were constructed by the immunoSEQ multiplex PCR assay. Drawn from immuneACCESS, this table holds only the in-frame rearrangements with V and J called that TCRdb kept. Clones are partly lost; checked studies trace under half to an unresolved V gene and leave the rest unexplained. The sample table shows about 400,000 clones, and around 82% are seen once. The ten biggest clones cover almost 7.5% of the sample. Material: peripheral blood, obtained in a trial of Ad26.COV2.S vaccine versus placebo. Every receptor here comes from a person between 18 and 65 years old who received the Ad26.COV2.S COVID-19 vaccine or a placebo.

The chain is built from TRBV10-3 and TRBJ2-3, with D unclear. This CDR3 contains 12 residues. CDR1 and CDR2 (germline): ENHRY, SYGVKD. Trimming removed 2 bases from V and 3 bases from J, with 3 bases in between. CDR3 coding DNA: TGTGCCATCAGTGAGACTACAGATACGCAGTATTTT. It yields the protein CAISETTDTQYF.

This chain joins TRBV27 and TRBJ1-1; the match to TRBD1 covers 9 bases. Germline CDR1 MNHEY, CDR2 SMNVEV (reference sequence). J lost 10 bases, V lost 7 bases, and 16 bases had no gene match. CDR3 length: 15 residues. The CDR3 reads CASTPKAQQGARAFF. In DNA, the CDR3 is TGTGCCAGCACCCCTAAGGCCCAACAGGGGGCAAGAGCTTTCTTT.

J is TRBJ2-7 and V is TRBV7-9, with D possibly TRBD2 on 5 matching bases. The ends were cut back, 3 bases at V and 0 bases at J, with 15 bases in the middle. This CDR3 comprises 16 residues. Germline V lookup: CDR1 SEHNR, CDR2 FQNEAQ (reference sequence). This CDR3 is CASSFGRGYFSYEQYF. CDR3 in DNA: TGTGCCAGCAGCTTTGGCAGAGGGTATTTCTCCTACGAGCAGTACTTC.

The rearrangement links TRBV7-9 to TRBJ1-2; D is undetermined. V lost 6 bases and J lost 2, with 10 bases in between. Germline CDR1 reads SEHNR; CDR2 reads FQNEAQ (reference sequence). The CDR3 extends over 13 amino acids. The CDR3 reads CASRPGFNYGYTF. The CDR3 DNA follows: TGTGCCAGCAGGCCGGGGTTCAACTATGGCTACACCTTC.

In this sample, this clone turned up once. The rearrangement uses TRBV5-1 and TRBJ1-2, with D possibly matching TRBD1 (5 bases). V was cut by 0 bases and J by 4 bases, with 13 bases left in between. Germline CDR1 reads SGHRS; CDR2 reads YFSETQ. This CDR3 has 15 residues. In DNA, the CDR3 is TGCGCCAGCAGCTTGGGTGCGGGGGTCTCCTATGGCTACACCTTC. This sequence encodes CASSLGAGVSYGYTF. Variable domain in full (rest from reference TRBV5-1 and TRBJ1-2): KAGVTQTPRYLIKTRGQQVTLSCSPISGHRSVSWYQQTPGQGLQFLFEYFSETQRNKGNFPGRFSGRQFSNSRSEMNVSTLELGDSALYLCASSLGAGVSYGYTFGSGTRLTVV.

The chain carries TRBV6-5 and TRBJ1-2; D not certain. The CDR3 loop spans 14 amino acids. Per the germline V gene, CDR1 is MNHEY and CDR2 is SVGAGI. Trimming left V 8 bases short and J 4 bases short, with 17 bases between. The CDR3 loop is CASEVGWTTYGYTF. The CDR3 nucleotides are TGTGCCAGCGAAGTGGGATGGACGACCTATGGCTACACCTTC.

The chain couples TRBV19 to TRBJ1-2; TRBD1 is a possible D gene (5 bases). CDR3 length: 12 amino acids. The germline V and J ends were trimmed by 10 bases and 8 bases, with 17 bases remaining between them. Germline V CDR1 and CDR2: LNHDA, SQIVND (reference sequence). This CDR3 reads CATGTFLEGYTF. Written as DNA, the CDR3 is TGTGCCACCGGGACGTTTTTGGAGGGCTACACCTTC.

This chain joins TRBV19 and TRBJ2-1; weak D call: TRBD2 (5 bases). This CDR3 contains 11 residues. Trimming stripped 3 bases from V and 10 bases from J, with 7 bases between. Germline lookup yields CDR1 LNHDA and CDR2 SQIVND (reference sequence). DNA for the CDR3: TGTGCCAGTAGTATGAGAGGGGAGCAGTTCTTC. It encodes CASSMRGEQFF.

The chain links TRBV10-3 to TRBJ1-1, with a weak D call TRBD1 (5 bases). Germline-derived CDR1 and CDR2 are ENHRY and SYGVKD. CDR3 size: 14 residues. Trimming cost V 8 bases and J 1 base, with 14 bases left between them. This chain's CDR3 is CAIYPGIPNTEAFF. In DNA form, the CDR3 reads TGTGCCATCTACCCAGGGATCCCGAACACTGAAGCTTTCTTT.

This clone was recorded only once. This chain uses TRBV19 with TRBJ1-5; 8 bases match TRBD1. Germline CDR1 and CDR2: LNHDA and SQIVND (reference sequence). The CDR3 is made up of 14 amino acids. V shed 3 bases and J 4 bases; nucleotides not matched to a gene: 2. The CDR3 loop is CASSMGQANQPQHF. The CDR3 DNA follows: TGTGCCAGTAGTATGGGACAGGCGAATCAGCCCCAGCATTTT. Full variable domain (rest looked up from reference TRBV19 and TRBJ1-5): DGGITQSPKYLFRKEGQNVTLSCEQNLNHDAMYWYRQDPGQGLRLIYYSQIVNDFQKGDIAEGYSVSREKKESFPLTVTSAQKNPTAFYLCASSMGQANQPQHFGDGTRLSIL.

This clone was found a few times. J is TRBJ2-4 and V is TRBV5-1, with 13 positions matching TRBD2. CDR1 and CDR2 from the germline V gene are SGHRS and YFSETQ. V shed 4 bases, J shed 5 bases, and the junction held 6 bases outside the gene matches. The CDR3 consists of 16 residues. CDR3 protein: CASSRTSGSLQNIQYF. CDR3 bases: TGCGCCAGCAGCCGGACTAGCGGGAGTTTACAAAACATTCAGTACTTC.

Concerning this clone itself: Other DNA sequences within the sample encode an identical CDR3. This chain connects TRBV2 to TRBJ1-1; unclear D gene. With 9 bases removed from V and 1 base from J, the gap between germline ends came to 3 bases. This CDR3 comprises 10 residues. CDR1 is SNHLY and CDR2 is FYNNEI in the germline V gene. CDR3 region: CASRNTEAFF. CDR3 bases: TGTGCCAGTCGGAACACTGAAGCTTTCTTT.

CDR3 residues: CSVEVGLAGVFGANVLTF. CDR3 coding DNA: TGCAGCGTTGAAGTGGGACTAGCGGGAGTGTTTGGGGCCAACGTCCTGACTTTC. This chain links TRBV29-1 with TRBJ2-6; 14 bases line up with TRBD2. The CDR3 is made up of 18 amino acids. Germline trimming cut 1 base from V and 3 bases from J; bases unmatched to any gene: 5. Germline CDR1 SQVTM, CDR2 ANQGSEA.

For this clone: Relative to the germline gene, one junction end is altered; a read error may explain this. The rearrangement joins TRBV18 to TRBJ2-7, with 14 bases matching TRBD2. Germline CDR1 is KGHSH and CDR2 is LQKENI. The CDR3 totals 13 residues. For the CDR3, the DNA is TGTGCCAGCTCGTCGGGACTAGCGGGAGCCCCGGGTTGG. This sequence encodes CASSSGLAGAPGW. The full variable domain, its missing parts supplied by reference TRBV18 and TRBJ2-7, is NAGVMQNPRHLVRRRGQEARLRCSPMKGHSHVYWYRQLPEEGLKFMVYLQKENIIDESGMPKERFSAEFPKEGPSILRIQQVVRGDSAAYFCASSSGLAGAPGWGPGTRLTVT.

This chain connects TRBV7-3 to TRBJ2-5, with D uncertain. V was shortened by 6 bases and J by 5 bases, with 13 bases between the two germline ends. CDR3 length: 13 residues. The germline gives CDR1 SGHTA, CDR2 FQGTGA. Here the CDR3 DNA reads TGTGCCAGCAGTTTATCGGGTGCCGAGACCCAGTACTTC. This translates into CASSLSGAETQYF.

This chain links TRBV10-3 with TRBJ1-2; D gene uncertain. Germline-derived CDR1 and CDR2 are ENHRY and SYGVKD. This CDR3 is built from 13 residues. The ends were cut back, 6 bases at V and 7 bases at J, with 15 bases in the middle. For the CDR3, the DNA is TGTGCCATCAGCCCGGCGTCCCTTAGTGGCTACACCTTC. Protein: CAISPASLSGYTF.

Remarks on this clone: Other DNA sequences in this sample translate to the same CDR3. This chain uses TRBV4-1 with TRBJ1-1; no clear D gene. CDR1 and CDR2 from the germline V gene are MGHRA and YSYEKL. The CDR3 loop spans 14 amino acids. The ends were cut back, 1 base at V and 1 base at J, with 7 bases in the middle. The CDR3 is CASSQGWRNTEAFF. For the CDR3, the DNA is TGCGCCAGCAGCCAAGGATGGCGGAACACTGAAGCTTTCTTT.